This TCR beta chain is from a study of cytomegalovirus exposure and HLA in healthy donors. Trimming removed 6 bases at V and 8 bases at J, with 14 bases between. The CDR3 totals 14 residues. In germline, CDR1 is SNHLY, CDR2 FYNNEI. The study ran its PCR with 60 Vbeta and 13 Jbeta primers. Repertoires were generated with immunoSEQ multiplex PCR, while TCRdb's copy carries only in-frame clones and drops some. Its table records some 200,000 clones. Study-level points and caveats: The classifier reportedly diagnosed cytomegalovirus status with high specificity and sensitivity. One later analysis reportedly identified an Asian-associated ancestry cluster that showed fewer N-insertions than the approximately 700-donor mean.

With regard to this clone: The target antigen is unknown.

Specimen: PBMCs. The clonotype was recovered from a boy between 10 and 17 years old in good health and CMV-seronegative. The V gene is TRBV2, the J gene TRBJ1-6; perhaps TRBD1 as D (6 bases). This CDR3 is CASRAGHLYSPLHF. The CDR3 coding sequence is TGTGCCAGCAGAGCGGGACACCTTTATTCACCCCTCCACTTT.